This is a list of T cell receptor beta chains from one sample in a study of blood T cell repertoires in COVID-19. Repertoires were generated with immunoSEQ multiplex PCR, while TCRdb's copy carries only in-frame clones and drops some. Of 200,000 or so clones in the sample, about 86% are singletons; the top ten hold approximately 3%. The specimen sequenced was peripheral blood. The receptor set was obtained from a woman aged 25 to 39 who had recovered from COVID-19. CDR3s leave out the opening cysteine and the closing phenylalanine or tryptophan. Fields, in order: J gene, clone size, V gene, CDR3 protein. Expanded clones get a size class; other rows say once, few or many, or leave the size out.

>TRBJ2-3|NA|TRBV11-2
ASAHSGRGTDTQY
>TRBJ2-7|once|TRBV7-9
ASSYGRYEQY
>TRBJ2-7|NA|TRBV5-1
ASRAGTGGHEQY
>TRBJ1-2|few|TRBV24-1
ATSDNRGPNYGYT
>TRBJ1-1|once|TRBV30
AWNTGQGVSEAF
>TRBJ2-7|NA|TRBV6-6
ASSYLPGTGD
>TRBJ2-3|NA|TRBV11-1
ASSPRWAVLDTQY
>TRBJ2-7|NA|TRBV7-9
ASRPNRATNEQY
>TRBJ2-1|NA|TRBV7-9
ASSRPGGTPLGNEQF
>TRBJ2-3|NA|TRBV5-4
ASSFDGVTDTQY
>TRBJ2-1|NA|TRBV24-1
ATSDSGPSSYNEQF
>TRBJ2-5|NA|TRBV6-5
ASSFGQKETQY
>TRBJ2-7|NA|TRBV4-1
ASSPYRDRDYEQY
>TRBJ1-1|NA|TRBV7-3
ASSFSRAPEAF
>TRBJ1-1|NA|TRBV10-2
AAFNQGKNTEAF
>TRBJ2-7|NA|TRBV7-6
ASSPRQGIQYEQY
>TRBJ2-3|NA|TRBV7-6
ASSLAGVPTDTQY
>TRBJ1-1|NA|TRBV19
ASSTLTRNTEAF
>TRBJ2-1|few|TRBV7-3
ASRKGAQGNEQF
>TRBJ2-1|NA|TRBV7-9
ASSTRPIGLVYNEQF
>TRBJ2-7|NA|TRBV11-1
ASSFDDRAYEQY
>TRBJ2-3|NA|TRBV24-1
ATSDLAGDPQPDTQY
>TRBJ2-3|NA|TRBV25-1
ASSEREPQSDTQY
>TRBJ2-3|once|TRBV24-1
ATSAMGGGRLDTQY
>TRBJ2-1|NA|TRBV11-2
ASSSWANDEQF
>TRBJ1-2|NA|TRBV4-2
ASSQEQGGYYGYT
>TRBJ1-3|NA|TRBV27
ASSGQGANGNTIY
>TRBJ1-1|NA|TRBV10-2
ASSRQSGQGTEAF
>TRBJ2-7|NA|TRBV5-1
ASSLKPGLVDEQY
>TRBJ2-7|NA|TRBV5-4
ASSLPRSGQGAEQY
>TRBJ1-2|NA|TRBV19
ASSIGWGHGYT
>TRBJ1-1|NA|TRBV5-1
ASRQGFGNTEAF
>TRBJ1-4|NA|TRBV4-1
ASSQFEGGATNEKLF
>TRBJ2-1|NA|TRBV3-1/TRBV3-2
ASSREGLIFDEQF
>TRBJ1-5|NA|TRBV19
ASSRQGRFDQPQH
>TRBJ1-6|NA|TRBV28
ASSRQLDGNSPLH
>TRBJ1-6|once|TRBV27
ASGDRNYNSPLH
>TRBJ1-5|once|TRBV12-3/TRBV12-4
ASSFQGDQPQH
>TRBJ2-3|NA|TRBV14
ASSQQPGTSGNKY
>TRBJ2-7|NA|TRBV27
ASRQDRPSYEQY
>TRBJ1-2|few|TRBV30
AWSTPGGQSYGYT
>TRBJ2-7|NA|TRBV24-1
ATSDAAGTGLEQY
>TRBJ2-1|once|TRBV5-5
ASSAGQQTSYNEQF
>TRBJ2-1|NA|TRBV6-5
ASSYAGRPGDEQF
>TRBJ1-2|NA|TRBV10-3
ATSYFDGYT
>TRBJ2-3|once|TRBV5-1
ASSLGGRTTDTQY